What follows describes a single TCR beta chain. Antigen unknown. Germline assignment: CDR1 ENHRY and CDR2 SYGVKD. V was clipped by 10 bases and J by 5 bases; unmatched bases: 6. The CDR3 is 12 amino acids. The sample originates from a study of cytomegalovirus exposure and HLA in healthy donors. Overall study context: For the roughly 370 genotyped donors, around 76% fell within the Caucasian-associated ancestry cluster.

The PCR employed 60 Vbeta primers together with 13 Jbeta primers. Assay: immunoSEQ multiplex PCR; the TCRdb copy retains only in-frame clones and omits some. The table lists around 270,000 clones, over 70% of them singletons. General study results and limits: Compared with the roughly 670-donor mean, an Asian-associated ancestry cluster reportedly had fewer N-insertions, according to a later analysis.

This receptor was obtained from a girl under 10 years old in good health and CMV-seronegative. This sequence joins TRBV10-3 and TRBJ2-5, with 8 bases that match TRBD1. The material sequenced was PBMCs. The CDR3 region is CATQGAGETQYF. CDR3 DNA sequence: TGTGCCACCCAGGGGGCCGGGGAGACCCAGTACTTC.